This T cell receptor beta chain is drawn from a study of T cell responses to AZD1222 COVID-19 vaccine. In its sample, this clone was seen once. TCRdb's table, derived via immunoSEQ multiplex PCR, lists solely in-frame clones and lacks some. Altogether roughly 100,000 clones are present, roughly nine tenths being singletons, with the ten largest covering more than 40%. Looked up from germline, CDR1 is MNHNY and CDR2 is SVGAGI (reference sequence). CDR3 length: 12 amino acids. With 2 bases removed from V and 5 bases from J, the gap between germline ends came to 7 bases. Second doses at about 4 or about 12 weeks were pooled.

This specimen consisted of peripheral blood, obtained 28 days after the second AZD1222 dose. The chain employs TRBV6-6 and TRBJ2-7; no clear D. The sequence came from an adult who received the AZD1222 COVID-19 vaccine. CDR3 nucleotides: TGTGCCAGCAGTTACCTTGGGGACGAGCAGTACTTC. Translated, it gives CASSYLGDEQYF.